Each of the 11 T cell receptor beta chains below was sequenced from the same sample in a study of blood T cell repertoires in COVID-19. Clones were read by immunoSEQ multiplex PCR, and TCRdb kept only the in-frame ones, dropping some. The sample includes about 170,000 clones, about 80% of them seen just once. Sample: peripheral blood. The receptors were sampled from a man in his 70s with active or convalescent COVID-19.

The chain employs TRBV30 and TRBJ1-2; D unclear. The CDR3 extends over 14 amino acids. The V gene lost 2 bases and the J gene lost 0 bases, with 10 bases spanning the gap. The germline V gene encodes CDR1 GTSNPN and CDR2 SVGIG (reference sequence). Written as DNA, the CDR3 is TGTGCCTGGAGTTACGGTGGAGCTAACTATGGCTACACCTTC. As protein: CAWSYGGANYGYTF.

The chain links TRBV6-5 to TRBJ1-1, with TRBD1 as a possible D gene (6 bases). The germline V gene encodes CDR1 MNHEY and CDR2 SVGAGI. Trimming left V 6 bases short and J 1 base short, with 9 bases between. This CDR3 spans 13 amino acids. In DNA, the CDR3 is TGTGCCAGCAGGAGGACAGCGAACACTGAAGCTTTCTTT. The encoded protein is CASRRTANTEAFF.

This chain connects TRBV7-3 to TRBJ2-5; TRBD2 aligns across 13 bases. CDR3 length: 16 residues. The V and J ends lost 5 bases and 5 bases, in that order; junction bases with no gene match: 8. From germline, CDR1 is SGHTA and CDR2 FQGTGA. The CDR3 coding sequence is TGTGCCAGCAGCCCAACTAGCGGGAGGGCCCATGAGACCCAGTACTTC. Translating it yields CASSPTSGRAHETQYF.

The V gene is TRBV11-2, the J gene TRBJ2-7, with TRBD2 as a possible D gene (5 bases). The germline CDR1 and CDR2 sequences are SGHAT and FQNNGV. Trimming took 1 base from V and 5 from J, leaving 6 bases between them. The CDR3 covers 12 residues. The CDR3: CASSLAGNEQYF. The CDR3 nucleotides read TGTGCCAGCAGCTTAGCGGGGAACGAGCAGTACTTC.

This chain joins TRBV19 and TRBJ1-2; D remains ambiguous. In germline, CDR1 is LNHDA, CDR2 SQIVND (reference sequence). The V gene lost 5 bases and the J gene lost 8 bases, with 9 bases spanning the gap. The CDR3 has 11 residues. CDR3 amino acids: CASSAQWGYTF. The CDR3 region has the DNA TGTGCCAGTAGTGCACAGTGGGGCTACACCTTC.

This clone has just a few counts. The CDR3 DNA sequence: TGTGCCAGCAGTTTCCCCGGGACAGACTATGGCTACACCTTC. It yields the protein CASSFPGTDYGYTF. The chain carries TRBV28 and TRBJ1-2, with TRBD1 matching 7 bases. This CDR3 contains 14 residues. V shed 3 bases, J shed 3 bases, and the junction held 4 bases outside the gene matches. Looked up from germline, CDR1 is MDHEN and CDR2 is SYDVKM.

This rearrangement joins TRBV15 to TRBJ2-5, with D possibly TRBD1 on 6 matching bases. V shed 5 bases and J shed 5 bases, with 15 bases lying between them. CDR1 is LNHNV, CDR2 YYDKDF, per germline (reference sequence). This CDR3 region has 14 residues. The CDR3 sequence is CATSQSVGAETQYF. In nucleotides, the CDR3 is TGTGCCACCAGCCAAAGCGTGGGGGCGGAGACCCAGTACTTC.

In nucleotides, the CDR3 is TGTGCCAGCAACGAACTAGCGGGAACCAATGAGCAGTTCTTC. It specifies CASNELAGTNEQFF. The genes are TRBV27 and TRBJ2-1; 10 positions match TRBD2. Germline V lookup: CDR1 MNHEY, CDR2 SMNVEV (reference sequence). This CDR3 is built from 14 residues. Trimming took 7 bases from V and 6 from J; bases not matched to a gene: 6.

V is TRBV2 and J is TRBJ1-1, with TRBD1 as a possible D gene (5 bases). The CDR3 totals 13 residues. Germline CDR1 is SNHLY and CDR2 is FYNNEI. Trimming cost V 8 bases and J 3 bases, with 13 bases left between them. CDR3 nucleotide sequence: TGTGCCAGCGGAGGGGAGGTCGACACTGAAGCTTTCTTT. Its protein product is CASGGEVDTEAFF.

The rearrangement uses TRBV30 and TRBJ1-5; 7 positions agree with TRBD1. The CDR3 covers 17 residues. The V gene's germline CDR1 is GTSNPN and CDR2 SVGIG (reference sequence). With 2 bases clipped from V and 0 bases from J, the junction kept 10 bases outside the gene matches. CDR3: CAWSYPPDRFSNQPQHF. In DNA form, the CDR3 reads TGTGCCTGGAGTTATCCCCCGGACAGGTTTAGCAATCAGCCCCAGCATTTT.

CDR3 sequence: CASSVGGRASGFTDTQYF. CDR3 DNA sequence: TGTGCCAGCAGCGTAGGAGGACGGGCTAGCGGATTCACAGATACGCAGTATTTT. This chain joins TRBV9 and TRBJ2-3, with TRBD2 matching over 7 bases. Per the germline V gene, CDR1 is SGDLS and CDR2 is YYNGEE. CDR3 size: 18 residues. V lost 0 bases, J lost 2 bases, and 12 bases stayed unmatched.